This T cell receptor (beta chain) was recorded in a study of blood T cell repertoires in COVID-19. The overall study: Sites across the United States, Italy and Spain contributed samples from acute and convalescent COVID-19. Sample material is recorded as cDNA or gDNA derived from T cells, B-cell-depleted T cells, or PBMCs.

In the authors' methods: Estimated nucleated cell counts came from reference gene primer amplification. Sequencing used immunoSEQ multiplex PCR; TCRdb keeps in-frame clones, though not all of them. V and J calls and clone size are those listed in that table; D and trimming were worked out from the DNA. Here the sample spans some 250,000 clones, roughly four fifths being singletons. Input material: peripheral blood. This clonotype was sampled from a woman aged 80 or over with acute or convalescent COVID-19.

CDR3 residues: CASSLLRSPLHF. The DNA of the CDR3 is TGTGCCAGCAGTTTACTCAGGTCACCCCTCCACTTT. The chain is built from TRBV28 and TRBJ1-6; D is uncertain. The length of the CDR3 is 12 residues. V lost 2 bases and J 10 bases, leaving 6 bases between the germline ends. The germline gives CDR1 MDHEN, CDR2 SYDVKM.